One sample yielded the 21 T cell receptor beta chains listed below, sequenced in a study of T cell changes during pregnancy in multiple sclerosis. Only in-frame clones appear in the TCRdb table, and some are missing; sequencing was by immunoSEQ multiplex PCR. The sample shows 45,000 to 70,000 clones, just over 90% of them seen only once. The sample here was CD4+ T cells from peripheral blood mononuclear cells, taken in the second trimester of pregnancy. These receptors all stem from a female donor with multiple sclerosis, enrolled in a pregnancy study.

The chain uses TRBV28 and TRBJ2-1, with 9 bases matching TRBD2. The CDR3 totals 16 residues. The V segment lost 3 bases and the J segment 5 bases; nucleotides outside the gene matches: 8. Germline CDR1 MDHEN, CDR2 SYDVKM. The CDR3 here is CASSLNRREGHNEQFF. In nucleotides, the CDR3 is TGTGCCAGCAGTTTGAATCGGCGGGAGGGCCACAATGAGCAGTTCTTC.

The chain uses TRBV28 and TRBJ2-5; D is unclear. Trimming cost V 2 bases and J 7 bases, with 8 bases left between them. The CDR3 contains 12 residues. The V gene's germline CDR1 is MDHEN and CDR2 SYDVKM. CDR3 amino acids: CASSLPFGTQYF. CDR3 bases: TGTGCCAGCAGTTTACCCTTCGGGACCCAGTACTTC.

The V and J genes are TRBV6-5 and TRBJ1-3, with TRBD1 identical over 8 bases. The J segment lost 5 bases and the V segment lost 6 bases, leaving 6 bases of the junction unmatched. Germline V gene lookup returns CDR1 MNHEY and CDR2 SVGAGI. The CDR3 consists of 14 residues. DNA for the CDR3: TGTGCCAGCAGGGATGACAGGGGTAGAAACACCATATATTTT. This sequence encodes CASRDDRGRNTIYF.

The CDR3 coding sequence is TGTGCCAGCAGTTACCTTGGGACTACCCCCCCACATGAGCAGTTCTTC. Protein: CASSYLGTTPPHEQFF. This chain links TRBV6-5 with TRBJ2-1, with 7 bases that match TRBD2. Germline-derived CDR1 and CDR2 are MNHEY and SVGAGI. The CDR3 runs 16 residues. The V gene end was trimmed by 2 bases and the J gene end by 8 bases; junction bases not matched to a gene: 12.

The chain recombines TRBV9 with TRBJ2-5; weak D call: TRBD1 (6 bases). Germline CDR1 reads SGDLS; CDR2 reads YYNGEE. V lost 4 bases and J 5 bases, leaving 15 bases between the germline ends. The CDR3 loop spans 14 amino acids. The CDR3 nucleotides read TGTGCCAGCAGCCTAGGGTGGGGGCCGGAGACCCAGTACTTC. The encoded protein is CASSLGWGPETQYF.

The rearrangement links TRBV5-4 to TRBJ2-1; 9 bases map to TRBD1. The length of the CDR3 is 15 residues. The germline V gene has CDR1 SGHNT and CDR2 YYREEE (reference sequence). Trimming at V came to 3 bases and at J to 0 bases, leaving 1 base not matched to a gene. The CDR3 DNA follows: TGTGCCAGCAGCTCGGGACAGGGCTCCTACAATGAGCAGTTCTTC. This gives the protein CASSSGQGSYNEQFF.

This chain links TRBV18 with TRBJ2-1; possibly TRBD1 for D (5 bases). This CDR3 has 17 amino acids. V lost 3 bases, J lost 0 bases, and 15 bases lay in between. Germline CDR1 and CDR2: KGHSH and LQKENI. CDR3 protein: CASSPDDRISSYNEQFF. CDR3 sequence (DNA): TGTGCCAGCTCACCTGATGACAGAATTAGCTCCTACAATGAGCAGTTCTTC.

J is TRBJ2-5 and V is TRBV2, with a weak D call TRBD2 (5 bases). V lost 8 bases to trimming and J lost 2 bases, with 9 bases between them. The length of the CDR3 is 12 residues. The germline V gene has CDR1 SNHLY and CDR2 FYNNEI. The CDR3 is CASSRLQETQYF. The CDR3 DNA reads TGTGCCAGCTCAAGACTACAAGAGACCCAGTACTTC.

V gene TRBV30 combines with J gene TRBJ2-1, with TRBD2 matching over 7 bases. Germline V gene sequence: CDR1 GTSNPN, CDR2 SVGIG (reference sequence). This CDR3 spans 14 amino acids. J lost 3 bases, V lost 4 bases, and 6 bases had no gene match. In DNA, the CDR3 is TGTGCCTGGAATTACGAGCGGGACTACAATGAGCAGTTCTTC. It encodes CAWNYERDYNEQFF.

J is TRBJ2-7 and V is TRBV5-1; the match to TRBD2 covers 8 bases. V was pared by 0 bases and J by 6 bases, with 5 bases of the junction left unmatched. From germline, CDR1 is SGHRS and CDR2 YFSETQ. There are 14 residues in the CDR3. The DNA for the CDR3 is TGCGCCAGCAGCTTGGGCGGGGGGAGAAGCGAGCAGTACTTC. It encodes CASSLGGGRSEQYF.

The chain combines TRBV2 with TRBJ2-5; 7 positions match TRBD2. The V gene end was trimmed by 2 bases and the J gene end by 5 bases; junction bases not matched to a gene: 5. The germline V gene has CDR1 SNHLY and CDR2 FYNNEI. This CDR3 spans 14 amino acids. The CDR3 sequence: CASSEREGGETQYF. The CDR3, as DNA: TGTGCCAGCAGTGAAAGGGAGGGAGGGGAGACCCAGTACTTC.

This chain links TRBV7-6 with TRBJ2-4; 7 bases agree with TRBD1. The CDR3 consists of 16 residues. V was clipped by 5 bases and J by 1 base; unmatched bases: 8. CDR1 and CDR2 from the germline V gene are SGHVS and FNYEAQ. CDR3 in DNA: TGTGCCAGCAGCGAAAACTACAGGGGCGCCAAAAACATTCAGTACTTC. Amino acids: CASSENYRGAKNIQYF.

This chain links TRBV15 with TRBJ1-3; possibly TRBD1 for D (6 bases). V was trimmed by 6 bases and J by 0 bases, leaving 9 bases between them. Per the germline V gene, CDR1 is LNHNV and CDR2 is YYDKDF (reference sequence). The length of the CDR3 is 14 residues. CDR3 in amino acids: CATRQGPSGNTIYF. For the CDR3, the DNA is TGTGCCACCAGACAGGGACCCTCTGGAAACACCATATATTTT.

The chain employs TRBV2 and TRBJ2-2; 10 bases fit TRBD1. The CDR3 runs 18 residues. The J segment lost 4 bases and the V segment lost 5 bases, leaving 13 bases of the junction unmatched. Germline V CDR1 and CDR2: SNHLY, FYNNEI. The CDR3 loop reads CASSYGRVWTGGTGELFF. The CDR3 DNA reads TGTGCCAGCAGTTACGGAAGAGTTTGGACAGGGGGCACCGGGGAGCTGTTTTTT.

The rearrangement links TRBV18 to TRBJ2-5, with D uncertain. V lost 3 bases and J 2 bases, leaving 7 bases between the germline ends. CDR1 and CDR2 (germline): KGHSH, LQKENI. The CDR3 runs 13 residues. For the CDR3, the DNA is TGTGCCAGCTCACCTTCAGGACAAGAGACCCAGTACTTC. Translated: CASSPSGQETQYF.

This clone was detected once. The chain uses TRBV28 and TRBJ2-7; D is undetermined. The CDR3 sequence is 13 residues long. Germline CDR1 is MDHEN and CDR2 is SYDVKM. V was cut by 7 bases and J by 1 base, with 11 bases left in between. This chain's CDR3 is CASTGSASYEQYF. The CDR3 DNA reads TGTGCCAGCACAGGCTCGGCTTCCTACGAGCAGTACTTC. Drawing the rest from reference TRBV28 and TRBJ2-7, the complete variable domain is DVKVTQSSRYLVKRTGEKVFLECVQDMDHENMFWYRQDPGLGLRLIYFSYDVKMKEKGDIPEGYSVSREKKERFSLILESASTNQTSMYLCASTGSASYEQYFGPGTRLTVT.

The genes are TRBV5-6 and TRBJ2-3, with 7 bases aligning to TRBD2. Losses at the gene ends were 3 bases for V and 0 bases for J; bases not matched to a gene: 4. Per germline, CDR1 SGHDT and CDR2 YYEEEE. There are 15 residues in the CDR3. CDR3: CASSYPGGSTDTQYF. Here the CDR3 DNA reads TGTGCCAGCAGCTACCCCGGGGGGAGCACAGATACGCAGTATTTT. Using reference TRBV5-6 and TRBJ2-3 for the parts outside the CDR3, the full variable domain is DAGVTQSPTHLIKTRGQQVTLRCSPKSGHDTVSWYQQALGQGPQFIFQYYEEEERQRGNFPDRFSGHQFPNYSSELNVNALLLGDSALYLCASSYPGGSTDTQYFGPGTRLTVL.

The chain couples TRBV5-1 to TRBJ1-1, with 10 bases aligning to TRBD1. V lost 6 bases, J lost 1 base, and 6 bases stayed unmatched. CDR3 length: 15 amino acids. CDR1 and CDR2 (germline): SGHRS, YFSETQ. CDR3 DNA: TGCGCCAGCAAAGGGACAGGGGCCCCGAACACTGAAGCTTTCTTT. Its protein is CASKGTGAPNTEAFF.

This chain joins TRBV10-3 and TRBJ1-3; no clear D. The CDR3 totals 15 residues. CDR1 is ENHRY and CDR2 is SYGVKD in the germline V gene. V was trimmed by 2 bases and J by 4 bases, leaving 12 bases between them. The CDR3 DNA reads TGTGCCATCAGTGAGACGAACGAGCCGGGAAACACCATATATTTT. Residues: CAISETNEPGNTIYF.

This chain links TRBV11-1 with TRBJ2-1; D possibly corresponds to TRBD1 (7 bases). V was shortened by 4 bases and J by 7 bases, with 14 bases between the two germline ends. Germline loops: CDR1 SGHAT, CDR2 FQDESV (reference sequence). The CDR3 loop spans 14 amino acids. The CDR3 spells CASSSDRRGNEQFF. The DNA for the CDR3 is TGTGCCAGCAGCTCGGACAGGAGGGGGAATGAGCAGTTCTTC.

The rearrangement links TRBV2 to TRBJ2-1, with 11 bases aligning to TRBD2. The J segment lost 8 bases and the V segment lost 8 bases, leaving 2 bases of the junction unmatched. This CDR3 spans 12 amino acids. Germline V gene data show CDR1 as SNHLY and CDR2 as FYNNEI. The CDR3 spells CASGGLADEQFF. CDR3 in DNA: TGTGCCAGCGGGGGACTAGCGGATGAGCAGTTCTTC.